These 30 T cell receptor beta chains came from one sample sequenced in a study of shared clonotypes between healthy human individuals. It was CD45RO-negative cells, positively selected for CCR7, that made up naive CD8 cells, with terminally differentiated effector memory CD45RA+ cells excluded. TCRdb keeps only in-frame clones here, not all; method: immunoSEQ multiplex PCR. The sample has 1.5 million to 2.5 million clones; about 95% are singletons. The sample consisted of naive CD8+ T cells sorted from blood. Receptors originate from a young man in good health.

This sequence joins TRBV27 and TRBJ2-7; 8 bases line up with TRBD1. Germline assignment: CDR1 MNHEY and CDR2 SMNVEV (reference sequence). V trimming: 1 base; J trimming: 5 bases; junction bases outside the gene matches: 7. The CDR3 extends over 15 amino acids. CDR3 in DNA: TGTGCCAGCAGTTTATTTGGGACAGGTTCTGACGAGCAGTACTTC. This encodes CASSLFGTGSDEQYF.

The rearrangement uses TRBV5-5 and TRBJ2-3; 9 bases line up with TRBD1. The V segment lost 4 bases and the J segment 4 bases; nucleotides outside the gene matches: 7. The CDR3 contains 15 residues. In germline, CDR1 is SGHKS, CDR2 YYEKEE (reference sequence). CDR3 DNA: TGTGCCAGCAGCACGGACAGGGGCTTAGCAGATACGCAGTATTTT. Translation gives CASSTDRGLADTQYF.

The chain carries TRBV5-1 and TRBJ2-5; the D call may be TRBD1 or TRBD2 (5 bases each). The V end was cut by 5 bases, the J end by 5 bases, with 16 bases between. This CDR3 comprises 14 residues. Germline assignment: CDR1 SGHRS and CDR2 YFSETQ. CDR3 coding DNA: TGCGCCAGCAGAGGGACGGGGACGGTCGAGACCCAGTACTTC. As protein: CASRGTGTVETQYF. Complete variable domain (other parts from reference TRBV5-1 and TRBJ2-5): KAGVTQTPRYLIKTRGQQVTLSCSPISGHRSVSWYQQTPGQGLQFLFEYFSETQRNKGNFPGRFSGRQFSNSRSEMNVSTLELGDSALYLCASRGTGTVETQYFGPGTRLLVL.

The CDR3 nucleotides are TGTGCCAGCAGTCCCCCGGGAGTTGAGCAGTACTTC. Translating it yields CASSPPGVEQYF. The chain combines TRBV6-5 with TRBJ2-7; D may be TRBD2 (6 bases). Trimming took 5 bases from V and 7 from J, leaving 12 bases between them. The germline V gene has CDR1 MNHEY and CDR2 SVGAGI. The CDR3 extends over 12 amino acids.

About this clone: The identical CDR3 is also encoded by other nucleotide sequences in the sample. The chain employs TRBV19 and TRBJ2-3, with TRBD2 identical over 7 bases. The V and J ends lost 3 bases and 3 bases, in that order; junction bases with no gene match: 6. Per germline, CDR1 LNHDA and CDR2 SQIVND (reference sequence). This CDR3 comprises 15 residues. Written as DNA, the CDR3 is TGTGCCAGTAGTATTTGGGCGGGAGTGACAGATACGCAGTATTTT. Amino acids: CASSIWAGVTDTQYF.

This chain connects TRBV11-2 to TRBJ2-2; D tentatively fits TRBD1 or TRBD2 (5 bases each). V was clipped by 5 bases and J by 0 bases, with 13 bases between them. The CDR3 runs 16 residues. Germline V gene lookup returns CDR1 SGHAT and CDR2 FQNNGV. This chain's CDR3 is CASSPTGRANTGELFF. CDR3 sequence (DNA): TGTGCCAGCAGCCCCACGGGACGCGCGAACACCGGGGAGCTGTTTTTT.

This chain uses TRBV30 with TRBJ2-7, with 9 nucleotides matching TRBD1. With 1 base clipped from V and 3 bases from J, the junction kept 7 bases outside the gene matches. Looked up from germline, CDR1 is GTSNPN and CDR2 is SVGIG (reference sequence). The length of the CDR3 is 15 residues. The CDR3: CAWSGSPGQGYEQYF. The CDR3 bases are TGTGCCTGGAGTGGATCACCGGGACAGGGCTACGAGCAGTACTTC.

This chain joins TRBV7-8 and TRBJ2-1, with D perhaps TRBD2 (7 bases). Germline V gives CDR1 SGHVS, CDR2 FQNEAQ. The V and J ends lost 5 bases and 2 bases respectively, with 16 bases between them. The CDR3 spans 16 residues. Here the CDR3 DNA reads TGTGCCAGCAGCGCGATCGGGGGGCCGGCCTACAATGAGCAGTTCTTC. Translated, it gives CASSAIGGPAYNEQFF.

This chain connects TRBV7-9 to TRBJ2-1; D is unresolved. CDR1 and CDR2 (germline): SEHNR, FQNEAQ (reference sequence). The CDR3 has 14 residues. V was cut by 1 base and J by 4 bases, with 8 bases left in between. The CDR3 DNA is TGTGCCAGCAGCTTAGGTTTCGGGTACAATGAGCAGTTCTTC. Its translation is CASSLGFGYNEQFF.

The chain is built from TRBV30 and TRBJ2-1; D is uncertain. This CDR3 region has 11 residues. Germline CDR1 is GTSNPN and CDR2 is SVGIG (reference sequence). V lost 3 bases and J 7 bases, leaving 7 bases between the germline ends. CDR3 protein: CAWSVENEQFF. CDR3 sequence (DNA): TGTGCCTGGAGCGTAGAAAATGAGCAGTTCTTC.

The J gene is TRBJ1-1, the V gene TRBV7-2, with D tentatively TRBD1 (6 bases). The V end lost 1 base, the J end lost 0 bases, and 18 bases lay between the germline ends. CDR3 size: 18 residues. CDR1 SGHTA and CDR2 FQGNSA come from the germline V gene. This CDR3 reads CASSLGGARRVVNTEAFF. The CDR3 region has the DNA TGTGCCAGCAGCTTAGGGGGGGCCCGACGGGTTGTGAACACTGAAGCTTTCTTT.

V is TRBV19 and J is TRBJ2-7, with D perhaps matching TRBD2 (6 bases). Germline V CDR1 and CDR2: LNHDA, SQIVND (reference sequence). Trimming stripped 4 bases from V and 3 bases from J, with 10 bases between. This CDR3 has 13 amino acids. CDR3 DNA sequence: TGTGCCAGTAGTACTAGCGCACGCTACGAGCAGTACTTC. This sequence encodes CASSTSARYEQYF.

This sequence joins TRBV19 and TRBJ2-2; 11 bases line up with TRBD1. Germline V gives CDR1 LNHDA, CDR2 SQIVND (reference sequence). With V trimmed by 3 bases and J by 6 bases, 12 bases remained unmatched. The CDR3 is 18 amino acids. The CDR3 loop reads CASSIDPTGTGGSGELFF. The DNA of the CDR3 is TGTGCCAGTAGTATCGACCCTACCGGGACAGGGGGTTCCGGGGAGCTGTTTTTT.

The chain uses TRBV28 and TRBJ2-2; D is uncertain. Germline V gene lookup returns CDR1 MDHEN and CDR2 SYDVKM. The CDR3 is made up of 13 amino acids. V lost 6 bases to trimming and J lost 0 bases, with 5 bases between them. CDR3 residues: CASSYTNTGELFF. The CDR3 nucleotides are TGTGCCAGCAGCTATACGAACACCGGGGAGCTGTTTTTT.

This clone was seen only once. The genes are TRBV23-1 and TRBJ2-5; no reliable D call. TRBV23-1 is an ORF, with its function uncertain. This CDR3 contains 13 residues. The V end was cut by 1 base, the J end by 5 bases, with 8 bases between. The DNA for the CDR3 is TGCGCCAGCAGTCAATGGAAGGCGGAGACCCAGTACTTC. It is translated as CASSQWKAETQYF.

The rearrangement links TRBV29-1 to TRBJ1-5; D possibly corresponds to TRBD1 (5 bases). The CDR3 is made up of 14 amino acids. V was shortened by 6 bases and J by 4 bases, with 16 bases between the two germline ends. The germline V gene has CDR1 SQVTM and CDR2 ANQGSEA. CDR3 nucleotides: TGCAGCGTCCCGACAATAAGGGGAAATCAGCCCCAGCATTTT. The encoded protein is CSVPTIRGNQPQHF.

This sequence joins TRBV28 and TRBJ2-5; TRBD1 or TRBD2 may be the D gene (5 bases each). Deletions cut 5 bases from V and 7 bases from J, with 17 bases between. The CDR3 extends over 14 amino acids. Per germline, CDR1 MDHEN and CDR2 SYDVKM. The CDR3 coding sequence is TGTGCCAGCAGTCCCGGGACCGAAAGATCGACCCAGTACTTC. Encoded protein: CASSPGTERSTQYF.

The CDR3 loop reads CASSVGGRAYLSTSTDTQYF. CDR3 coding DNA: TGTGCCAGTAGTGTCGGGGGGAGGGCCTATCTCTCCACTAGCACAGATACGCAGTATTTT. The chain links TRBV19 to TRBJ2-3; 7 nucleotides line up with TRBD2. Germline trimming cut 5 bases from V and 0 bases from J; bases unmatched to any gene: 20. The CDR3 sequence is 20 residues long. In germline, CDR1 is LNHDA, CDR2 SQIVND (reference sequence).

The V gene is TRBV7-9, the J gene TRBJ2-5, with 7 bases fitting TRBD2. This CDR3 is 15 amino acids long. Germline-derived CDR1 and CDR2 are SEHNR and FQNEAQ (reference sequence). The trim removed 2 bases at V and 3 bases at J, leaving 6 bases unmatched. The DNA of the CDR3 is TGTGCCAGCAGCTTAAGCCTAGCGGCTGAAGAGACCCAGTACTTC. Encoded protein: CASSLSLAAEETQYF.

Regarding this clone: Other DNA variants within this sample encode the same CDR3. This sequence joins TRBV5-1 and TRBJ2-2; D might be TRBD1 (5 bases). The germline V gene has CDR1 SGHRS and CDR2 YFSETQ. This CDR3 comprises 13 residues. Trimming removed 2 bases at V and 4 bases at J, with 6 bases between. This CDR3 reads CASSLTGTGELFF. The CDR3 DNA reads TGCGCCAGCAGCTTAACAGGCACCGGGGAGCTGTTTTTT.

The chain employs TRBV9 and TRBJ2-1, with 9 nucleotides matching TRBD2. Per the germline V gene, CDR1 is SGDLS and CDR2 is YYNGEE. The J segment lost 8 bases and the V segment lost 4 bases, leaving 7 bases of the junction unmatched. The CDR3 is 14 amino acids. The CDR3 region has the DNA TGTGCCAGCAGCCTTAGCGGGGGAGGGGATGAGCAGTTCTTC. Translated, it gives CASSLSGGGDEQFF.

The chain links TRBV7-9 to TRBJ2-7; 7 positions match TRBD1. The V gene's germline CDR1 is SEHNR and CDR2 FQNEAQ (reference sequence). This CDR3 has 14 residues. V trimming: 4 bases; J trimming: 4 bases; junction bases outside the gene matches: 7. The CDR3, as DNA: TGTGCCAGCAGCTCTACAGGGGACGAGTACGAGCAGTACTTC. Encoded protein: CASSSTGDEYEQYF.

The genes are TRBV5-6 and TRBJ2-4; D possibly uses TRBD1 or TRBD2 (5 bases each). Germline-derived CDR1 and CDR2 are SGHDT and YYEEEE. CDR3 size: 13 residues. V lost 2 bases, J lost 8 bases, and 11 bases lay in between. The DNA of the CDR3 is TGTGCCAGCAGCTTCGGGACCTCGGACATTCAGTACTTC. Protein: CASSFGTSDIQYF.

This clone was detected only once. The chain joins TRBV9 to TRBJ2-1; D gene uncertain. Germline lookup yields CDR1 SGDLS and CDR2 YYNGEE. The CDR3 consists of 13 residues. Trimming removed 4 bases at V and 7 bases at J, with 12 bases between. The CDR3 DNA follows: TGTGCCAGCAGCCCATACGTGGTAAATGAGCAGTTCTTC. Translation: CASSPYVVNEQFF.

The rearrangement links TRBV27 to TRBJ2-7; 7 nucleotides match TRBD1. The V gene's germline CDR1 is MNHEY and CDR2 SMNVEV (reference sequence). The CDR3 is 13 amino acids. V shed 2 bases and J 7 bases; nucleotides not matched to a gene: 5. The CDR3 DNA is TGTGCCAGCAGTTTAACGGGACAGCGAGAGCAGTACTTC. Amino acids: CASSLTGQREQYF.

This rearrangement joins TRBV6-8 to TRBJ2-4, with D unresolved. The CDR3 spans 17 residues. V was pared by 7 bases and J by 1 base, with 20 bases between. Germline V lookup: CDR1 MNHGY, CDR2 SAAAGT. The DNA for the CDR3 is TGTGCCAGCACCCCCGAGCCTCGGGTGGGGGCCAAAAACATTCAGTACTTC. This codes for CASTPEPRVGAKNIQYF.

The V gene is TRBV5-4, the J gene TRBJ2-5, with 9 nucleotides matching TRBD2. J lost 3 bases, V lost 5 bases, and 8 bases had no gene match. In germline, CDR1 is SGHNT, CDR2 YYREEE (reference sequence). This CDR3 region has 15 residues. CDR3 nucleotides: TGTGCCAGCAGTCACAGCGGGGGGCAAAAAGAGACCCAGTACTTC. Protein product: CASSHSGGQKETQYF.

The chain has TRBV28 and TRBJ2-7; TRBD1 is a possible D gene (6 bases). Per the germline V gene, CDR1 is MDHEN and CDR2 is SYDVKM. The ends were cut back, 2 bases at V and 5 bases at J, with 16 bases in the middle. The CDR3 is 15 residues long. CDR3 sequence (DNA): TGTGCCAGCAGTTTAACGGCAGGGGAGTTAGACGAGCAGTACTTC. Amino acids: CASSLTAGELDEQYF. Combining the CDR3 with reference TRBV28 and TRBJ2-7 gives the whole variable domain DVKVTQSSRYLVKRTGEKVFLECVQDMDHENMFWYRQDPGLGLRLIYFSYDVKMKEKGDIPEGYSVSREKKERFSLILESASTNQTSMYLCASSLTAGELDEQYFGPGTRLTVT.

The J gene is TRBJ2-3, the V gene TRBV13, with D uncertain. The germline gives CDR1 PRHDT, CDR2 FYEKMQ (reference sequence). Trimming left V 4 bases short and J 5 bases short, with 7 bases between. The CDR3 spans 12 residues. CDR3 region: CASSSARDTQYF. CDR3 in DNA: TGTGCCAGCAGCTCCGCTAGAGATACGCAGTATTTT.

The rearrangement joins TRBV10-2 to TRBJ2-2; D gene uncertain. Trimming removed 3 bases from V and 0 bases from J, with 5 bases in between. This CDR3 comprises 14 residues. Germline lookup yields CDR1 WSHSY and CDR2 SAAADI. CDR3 nucleotides: TGCGCCAGCAGTGAATACACGAACACCGGGGAGCTGTTTTTT. It codes for CASSEYTNTGELFF.